This T cell receptor (beta chain) was documented in a study of cytomegalovirus exposure and HLA in healthy donors. It was the roughly 110-subject validation cohort, separate from the 666-subject first cohort, to which the donors belonged. The data were produced by immunoSEQ multiplex PCR, yet TCRdb's version contains in-frame clones alone and is incomplete. The table shows 110,000 to 150,000 clones, with 85% to 90% occurring only once. Regarding this clone: The antigen is undetermined.

Findings and limits, study-wide: There were some public TCRs occurring in many donors, but most TCR sequences were rare. Later, an analysis found that TCR clusters from the first cohort tended to co-occur in the approximately 130 validation repertoires.

Sequenced material: PBMCs. This sequence originates from a young woman in good health and CMV-seropositive.

CDR3 in DNA: TGTGCCAGCATGTGGCAAACCCAAGAGACCCAGTACTTC. Its translation: CASMWQTQETQYF. The chain carries TRBV2 and TRBJ2-5; D is undetermined. Germline-derived CDR1 and CDR2 are SNHLY and FYNNEI. Trimming took off 7 bases at V and 1 base at J, with 10 bases between the two ends. The length of the CDR3 is 13 residues.